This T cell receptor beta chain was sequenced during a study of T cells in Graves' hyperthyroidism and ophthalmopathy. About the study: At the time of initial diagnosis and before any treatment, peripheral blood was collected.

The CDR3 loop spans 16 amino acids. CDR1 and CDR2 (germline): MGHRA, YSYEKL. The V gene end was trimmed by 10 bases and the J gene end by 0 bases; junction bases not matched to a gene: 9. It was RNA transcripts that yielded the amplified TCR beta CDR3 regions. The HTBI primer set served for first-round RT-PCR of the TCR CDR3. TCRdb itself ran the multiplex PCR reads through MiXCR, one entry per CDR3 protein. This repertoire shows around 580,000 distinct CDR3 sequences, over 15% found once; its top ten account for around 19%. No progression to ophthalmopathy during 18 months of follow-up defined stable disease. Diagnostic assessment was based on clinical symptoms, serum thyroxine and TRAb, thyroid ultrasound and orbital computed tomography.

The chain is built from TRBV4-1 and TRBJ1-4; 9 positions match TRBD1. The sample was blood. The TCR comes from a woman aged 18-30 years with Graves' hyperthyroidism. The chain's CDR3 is CATRDREPATNEKLFF. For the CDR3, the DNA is TGCGCCACCCGGGACAGGGAACCTGCAACTAATGAAAAACTGTTTTTT.